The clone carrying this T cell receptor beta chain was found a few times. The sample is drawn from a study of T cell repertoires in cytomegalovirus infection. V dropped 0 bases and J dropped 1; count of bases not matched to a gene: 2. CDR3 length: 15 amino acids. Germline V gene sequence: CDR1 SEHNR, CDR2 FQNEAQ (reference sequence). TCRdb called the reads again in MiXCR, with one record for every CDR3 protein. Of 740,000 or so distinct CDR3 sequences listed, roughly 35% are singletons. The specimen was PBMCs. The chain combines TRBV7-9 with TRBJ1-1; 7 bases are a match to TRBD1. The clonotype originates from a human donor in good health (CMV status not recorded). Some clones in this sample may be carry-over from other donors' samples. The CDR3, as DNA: TGTGCCAGCAGCTTAGCAGGGGGCCCGAACACTGAAGCTTTCTTT. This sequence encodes CASSLAGGPNTEAFF. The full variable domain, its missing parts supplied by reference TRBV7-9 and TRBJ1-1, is DTGVSQNPRHKITKRGQNVTFRCDPISEHNRLYWYRQTLGQGPEFLTYFQNEAQLEKSRLLSDRFSAERPKGSFSTLEIQRTEQGDSAMYLCASSLAGGPNTEAFFGQGTRLTVV.